The sequence of this T cell receptor (beta chain) was determined in a study of CD8+ T cells in alopecia areata. Study details: The tofacitinib course ran for 6 to 18 months and was followed by 6 months off drug.

V gave up 1 base and J gave up 4 bases; unmatched junction bases: 5. The V gene's germline CDR1 is SQVTM and CDR2 ANQGSEA. There are 14 residues in the CDR3. In its sample, this clone was seen once. As the sequencing template, cDNA was produced by extracting RNA and reverse transcribing it. The method was immunoSEQ multiplex PCR; TCRdb's version includes in-frame clones alone and lacks a portion of them. The data show approximately 150,000 clones, approximately 49% seen once. The specimen comprised CD4+ T cells sorted from blood, sampled at week 0. V and J are TRBV29-1 and TRBJ2-5, with 8 bases that match TRBD1. The TCR sequence derives from a human donor with alopecia areata. CDR3 coding DNA: TGCAGCGTTGAAGCTGGCAGGGGGCGAGAGACCCAGTACTTC. Encoded protein: CSVEAGRGRETQYF.